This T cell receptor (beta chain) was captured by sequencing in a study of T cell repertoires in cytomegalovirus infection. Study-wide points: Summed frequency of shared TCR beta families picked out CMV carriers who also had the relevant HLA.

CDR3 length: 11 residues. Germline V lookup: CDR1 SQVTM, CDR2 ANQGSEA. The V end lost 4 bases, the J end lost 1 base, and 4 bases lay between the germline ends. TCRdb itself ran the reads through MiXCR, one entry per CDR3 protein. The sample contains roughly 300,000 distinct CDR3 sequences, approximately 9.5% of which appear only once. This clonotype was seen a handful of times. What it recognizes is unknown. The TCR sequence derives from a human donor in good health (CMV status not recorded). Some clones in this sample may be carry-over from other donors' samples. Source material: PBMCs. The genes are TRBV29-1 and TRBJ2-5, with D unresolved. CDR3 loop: CSVGVQETQYF. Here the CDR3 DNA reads TGCAGCGTTGGTGTCCAAGAGACCCAGTACTTC.